This TCR beta chain came from a study of beta chain features in type 1 diabetes. Study as a whole: All samples yielded about 100 million examined sorted cells.

This clone was found a few times. Its antigen is as yet unknown. Looked up from germline, CDR1 is MNHNY and CDR2 is SVGAGI (reference sequence). The ends were cut back, 6 bases at V and 6 bases at J, with 12 bases in the middle. This CDR3 region has 12 residues. The study's findings and limits: Significant though moderate, a shortening of TCRB CDR3s appeared in all four CD4+ subsets of Type 1 diabetes patients. A closer apparent resemblance between naive, central memory and Treg TCRB repertoires was seen in patients than in healthy donors.

Since all of the isolated RNA was reverse transcribed, expressed TCRB transcripts were what got sequenced. Libraries were prepared by immunoSEQ multiplex PCR; TCRdb keeps only in-frame clonotypes and omits some of them. The repertoire holds 150,000 to 190,000 clones, with about 9.4% as singletons. Blood was collected once per donor into heparin, averaging approximately 0.12 L. By way of CD45RO/CCR7/CD25/CD127/CD95/CD27, the CD4+ regulatory, stem cell-like memory, central memory and naive cells were sorted. The J gene is TRBJ2-7, the V gene TRBV6-6; possibly TRBD1 for D (6 bases). The sequenced sample consisted of central memory CD4+ T cells from blood. This TCR derives from a man younger than 40 with type 1 diabetes. This chain's CDR3 is CASREVGAEQYF. CDR3 sequence (DNA): TGTGCCAGCAGGGAAGTGGGGGCCGAGCAGTACTTC.